Here is one T cell receptor (beta chain) with its context. Antigen: not known. The data belong to a study of multiple sclerosis patients with progressive multifocal leukoencephalopathy. General study findings and limits: Before and during natalizumab, the clones expanded at PML already existed. Less diverse TRB repertoires were suggested in most PML patients.

Time point here: time of PML onset. Method: immunoSEQ multiplex PCR; TCRdb's copy keeps in-frame clones and lacks some. The sample has approximately 35,000 clones, roughly 87% seen once. CDR1 is LNHDA, CDR2 SQIVND, per germline (reference sequence). Trimming stripped 4 bases from V and 4 bases from J, with 17 bases between. The CDR3 totals 16 residues. The gene calls are TRBV19 and TRBJ1-5, with D unresolved. This TCR derives from a human donor with progressive multifocal leukoencephalopathy. This specimen was PBMCs, taken from a patient treated with natalizumab. CDR3 nucleotide sequence: TGTGCCAGTAGTACGGCCAGACTTAATAGTAATCAGCCCCAGCATTTT. It codes for CASSTARLNSNQPQHF. Supplemented by reference TRBV19 and TRBJ1-5, the full variable domain reads DGGITQSPKYLFRKEGQNVTLSCEQNLNHDAMYWYRQDPGQGLRLIYYSQIVNDFQKGDIAEGYSVSREKKESFPLTVTSAQKNPTAFYLCASSTARLNSNQPQHFGDGTRLSIL.